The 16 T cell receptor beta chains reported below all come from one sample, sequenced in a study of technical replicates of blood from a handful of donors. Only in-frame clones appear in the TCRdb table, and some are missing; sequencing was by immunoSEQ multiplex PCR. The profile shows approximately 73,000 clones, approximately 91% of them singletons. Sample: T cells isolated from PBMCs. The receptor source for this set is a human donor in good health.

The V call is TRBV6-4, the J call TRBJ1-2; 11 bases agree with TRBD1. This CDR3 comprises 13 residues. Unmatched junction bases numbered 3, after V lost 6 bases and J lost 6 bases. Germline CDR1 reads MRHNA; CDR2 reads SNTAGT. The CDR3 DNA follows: TGTGCCAGCAGCCGGGACAGGGGGGATGGCTACACCTTC. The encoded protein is CASSRDRGDGYTF.

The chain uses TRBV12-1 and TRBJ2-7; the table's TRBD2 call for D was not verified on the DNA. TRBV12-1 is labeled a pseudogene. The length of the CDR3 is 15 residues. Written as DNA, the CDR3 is TGTGCCAGCAGCTTTGCGCTAGCGGGAGGGTACGAGCAGTACTTC. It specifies CASSFALAGGYEQYF.

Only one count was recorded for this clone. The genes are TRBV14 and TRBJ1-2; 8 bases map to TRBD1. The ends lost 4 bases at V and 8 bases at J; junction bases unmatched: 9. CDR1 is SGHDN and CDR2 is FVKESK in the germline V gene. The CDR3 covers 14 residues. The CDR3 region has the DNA TGTGCCAGCAGCCCCCGGGACAGGTTCTTCGGCTACACCTTC. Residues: CASSPRDRFFGYTF.

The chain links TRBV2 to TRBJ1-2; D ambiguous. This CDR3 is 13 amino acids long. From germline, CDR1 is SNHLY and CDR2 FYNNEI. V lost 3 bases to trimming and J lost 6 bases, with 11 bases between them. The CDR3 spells CASSEMEVHGYTF. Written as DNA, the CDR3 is TGTGCCAGCAGTGAGATGGAGGTCCATGGCTACACCTTC.

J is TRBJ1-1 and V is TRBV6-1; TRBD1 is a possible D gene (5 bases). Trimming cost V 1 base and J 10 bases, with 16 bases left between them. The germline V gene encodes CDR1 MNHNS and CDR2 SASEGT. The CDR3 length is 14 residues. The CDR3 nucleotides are TGTGCCAGCAGTGAAGGGGGCCTGGGAGGGGTAGCTTTCTTT. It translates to CASSEGGLGGVAFF.

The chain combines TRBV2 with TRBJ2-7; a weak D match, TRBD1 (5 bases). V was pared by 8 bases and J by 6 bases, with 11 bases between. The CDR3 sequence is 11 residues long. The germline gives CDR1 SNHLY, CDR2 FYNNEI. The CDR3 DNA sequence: TGTGCCAGCCCAGGCCAGGGCGAGCAGTACTTC. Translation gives CASPGQGEQYF.

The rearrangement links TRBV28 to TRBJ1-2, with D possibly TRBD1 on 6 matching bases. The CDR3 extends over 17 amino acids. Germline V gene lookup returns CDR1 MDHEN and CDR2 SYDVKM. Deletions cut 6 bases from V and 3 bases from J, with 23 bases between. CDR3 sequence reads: CASSPWGKDSQHYGYTF. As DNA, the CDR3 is TGTGCCAGCAGCCCCTGGGGAAAGGACAGCCAACACTATGGCTACACCTTC.

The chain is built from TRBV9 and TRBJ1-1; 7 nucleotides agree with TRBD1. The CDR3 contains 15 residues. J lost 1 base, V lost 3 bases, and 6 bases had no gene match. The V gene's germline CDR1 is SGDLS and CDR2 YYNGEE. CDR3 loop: CASSDTGEPNTEAFF. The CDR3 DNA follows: TGTGCCAGCAGCGACACAGGGGAACCGAACACTGAAGCTTTCTTT.

The CDR3 nucleotides read TGCGCCAGCAGCCTTCGGGACAGGGGAACTGGGGCCAACGTCCTGACTTTC. Translated: CASSLRDRGTGANVLTF. J is TRBJ2-6 and V is TRBV5-1; TRBD1 agrees at 10 bases. This CDR3 is built from 17 residues. Unmatched junction bases numbered 6, after V lost 4 bases and J lost 2 bases. Germline assignment: CDR1 SGHRS and CDR2 YFSETQ.

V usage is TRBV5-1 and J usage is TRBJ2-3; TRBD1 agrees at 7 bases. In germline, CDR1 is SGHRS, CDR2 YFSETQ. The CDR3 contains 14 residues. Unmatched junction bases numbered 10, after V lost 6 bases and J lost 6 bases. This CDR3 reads CASMEKGAPDTQYF. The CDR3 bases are TGCGCCAGCATGGAGAAGGGGGCGCCGGATACGCAGTATTTT.

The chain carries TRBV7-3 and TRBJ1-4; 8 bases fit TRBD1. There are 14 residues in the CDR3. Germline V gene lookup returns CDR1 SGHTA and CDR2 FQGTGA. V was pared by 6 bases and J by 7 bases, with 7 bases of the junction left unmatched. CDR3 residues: CASSPTGGGEKLFF. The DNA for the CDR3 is TGTGCCAGCAGTCCCACAGGGGGTGGTGAAAAACTGTTTTTT.

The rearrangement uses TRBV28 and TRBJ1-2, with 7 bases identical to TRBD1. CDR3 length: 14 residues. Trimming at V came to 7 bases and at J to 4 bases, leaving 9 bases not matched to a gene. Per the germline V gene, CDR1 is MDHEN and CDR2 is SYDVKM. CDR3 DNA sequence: TGTGCCAGCATCACAGGGGAGAAGGTCTATGGCTACACCTTC. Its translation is CASITGEKVYGYTF.

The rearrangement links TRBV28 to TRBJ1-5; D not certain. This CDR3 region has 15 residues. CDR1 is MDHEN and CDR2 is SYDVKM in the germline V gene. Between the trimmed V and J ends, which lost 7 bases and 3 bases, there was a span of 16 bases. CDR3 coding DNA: TGTGCCAGCATCACCACGCCAACAGACAATCAGCCCCAGCATTTT. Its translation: CASITTPTDNQPQHF.

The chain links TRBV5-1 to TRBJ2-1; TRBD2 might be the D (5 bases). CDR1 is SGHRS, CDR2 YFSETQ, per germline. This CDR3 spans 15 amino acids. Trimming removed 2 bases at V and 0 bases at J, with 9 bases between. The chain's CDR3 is CASSFDRGSYNEQFF. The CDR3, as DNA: TGCGCCAGCAGCTTCGACCGGGGCTCCTACAATGAGCAGTTCTTC. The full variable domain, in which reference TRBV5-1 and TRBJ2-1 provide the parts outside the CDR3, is KAGVTQTPRYLIKTRGQQVTLSCSPISGHRSVSWYQQTPGQGLQFLFEYFSETQRNKGNFPGRFSGRQFSNSRSEMNVSTLELGDSALYLCASSFDRGSYNEQFFGPGTRLTVL.

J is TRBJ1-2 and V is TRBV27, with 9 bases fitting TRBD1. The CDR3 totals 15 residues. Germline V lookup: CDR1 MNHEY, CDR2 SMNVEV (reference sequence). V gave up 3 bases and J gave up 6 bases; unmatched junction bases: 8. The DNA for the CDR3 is TGTGCCAGCAGTTTTAACAGGGGGCCCTTCGATGGCTACACCTTC. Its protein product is CASSFNRGPFDGYTF.

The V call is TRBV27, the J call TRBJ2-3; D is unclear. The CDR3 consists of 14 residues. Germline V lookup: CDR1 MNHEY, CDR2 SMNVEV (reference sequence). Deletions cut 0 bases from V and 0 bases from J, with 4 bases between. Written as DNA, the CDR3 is TGTGCCAGCAGTTTATCGGGCAGCACAGATACGCAGTATTTT. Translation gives CASSLSGSTDTQYF.